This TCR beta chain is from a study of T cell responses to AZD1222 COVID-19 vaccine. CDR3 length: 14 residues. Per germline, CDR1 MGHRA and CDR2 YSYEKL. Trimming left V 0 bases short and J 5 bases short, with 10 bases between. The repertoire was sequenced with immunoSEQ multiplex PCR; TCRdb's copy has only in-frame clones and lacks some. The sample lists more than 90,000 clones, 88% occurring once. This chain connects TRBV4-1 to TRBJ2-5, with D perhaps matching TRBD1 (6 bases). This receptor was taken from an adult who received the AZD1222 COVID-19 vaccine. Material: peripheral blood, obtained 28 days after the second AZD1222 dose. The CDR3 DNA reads TGCGCCAGCAGCCAAGATCGGCAGGGGGAGACCCAGTACTTC. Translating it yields CASSQDRQGETQYF.